A single sample is the source of the 23 T cell receptor beta chains below, sequenced in a study of control samples from healthy donors and cancer patients (dated by TCRdb to the early 2020s). The method was the immunoSEQ multiplex PCR assay. Sourced from immuneACCESS, this table was stored by TCRdb with only in-frame sequences that have V and J called. A share of the clones is absent; for the studies checked, an unresolved V gene accounts for under half, and the remainder has no known explanation. Counted in this sample were approximately 170,000 clones; about 86% of them appeared once. The leading ten clones occupy around 5% of the sample. The sequenced material came from blood. The receptors originated from a woman aged 30 to 39 in good health.

V and J are TRBV2 and TRBJ2-4, with D tentatively TRBD1 (5 bases). This CDR3 comprises 13 residues. Germline loops: CDR1 SNHLY, CDR2 FYNNEI. The V end was cut by 6 bases, the J end by 9 bases, with 15 bases between. This CDR3 reads CASREDARAIQYF. DNA for the CDR3: TGTGCCAGCAGAGAGGACGCCAGGGCCATTCAGTACTTC.

This chain uses TRBV2 with TRBJ2-4, with no clear D. Trimming pared 7 bases from V and 0 bases from J, leaving 13 bases between. Germline lookup yields CDR1 SNHLY and CDR2 FYNNEI. There are 15 residues in the CDR3. This CDR3 reads CASKQSAQAKNIQYF. The CDR3 DNA reads as TGTGCCAGCAAGCAGAGCGCCCAAGCCAAAAACATTCAGTACTTC.

The J gene is TRBJ1-1, the V gene TRBV10-3; no clear D gene. This CDR3 contains 12 residues. V lost 0 bases, J lost 5 bases, and 4 bases lay in between. Per the germline V gene, CDR1 is ENHRY and CDR2 is SYGVKD. The CDR3 sequence is CAISESRTEAFF. The CDR3 nucleotides read TGTGCCATCAGTGAGTCTAGGACTGAAGCTTTCTTT.

This chain links TRBV9 with TRBJ1-4; perhaps TRBD1 as D (5 bases). Germline values: CDR1 SGDLS, CDR2 YYNGEE. The CDR3 runs 16 residues. V lost 0 bases and J 4 bases, leaving 13 bases between the germline ends. CDR3 nucleotide sequence: TGTGCCAGCAGCGTAGGGGCAGGGACTGATAATGAAAAACTGTTTTTT. Residues: CASSVGAGTDNEKLFF. The variable domain in full, with the rest retrieved from reference TRBV9 and TRBJ1-4, is DSGVTQTPKHLITATGQRVTLRCSPRSGDLSVYWYQQSLDQGLQFLIQYYNGEERAKGNILERFSAQQFPDLHSELNLSSLELGDSALYFCASSVGAGTDNEKLFFGSGTQLSVL.

The rearrangement joins TRBV3-1 (or the pseudogene TRBV3-2) to TRBJ2-5, with D hard to call. Trimming shortened V by 0 bases and J by 6 bases, and 5 bases separated the two germline ends. This CDR3 region has 12 residues. Germline CDR1 LGHDT, CDR2 YNNKEL (reference sequence). CDR3 nucleotides: TGTGCCAGCAGCCAAGATCGGAAGACCCAGTACTTC. Protein sequence: CASSQDRKTQYF.

The sample holds one count of this clone. CDR3 sequence: CAWSAGRGYNEQFF. In DNA, the CDR3 is TGTGCCTGGAGTGCGGGGAGGGGTTACAATGAGCAGTTCTTC. The chain recombines TRBV30 with TRBJ2-1; 7 positions match TRBD2. Germline trimming cut 1 base from V and 4 bases from J; bases unmatched to any gene: 4. Germline V lookup: CDR1 GTSNPN, CDR2 SVGIG (reference sequence). This CDR3 comprises 14 residues.

A few counts support this clone. This chain uses TRBV4-1 with TRBJ2-1, with D perhaps TRBD2 (6 bases). V was shortened by 0 bases and J by 4 bases, with 10 bases between the two germline ends. This CDR3 contains 15 residues. Germline assignment: CDR1 MGHRA and CDR2 YSYEKL. This chain's CDR3 is CASSQDIGSYNEQFF. The DNA of the CDR3 is TGCGCCAGCAGCCAAGATATCGGGAGTTACAATGAGCAGTTCTTC.

The chain carries TRBV11-2 and TRBJ2-7; D perhaps matches TRBD1 (5 bases). This CDR3 comprises 14 residues. V was trimmed by 5 bases and J by 5 bases, leaving 16 bases between them. From germline, CDR1 is SGHAT and CDR2 FQNNGV. CDR3 bases: TGTGCCAGCAGCATTAACCCCCAGGGCGACGAGCAGTACTTC. This encodes CASSINPQGDEQYF.

V is TRBV7-9 and J is TRBJ2-3; maybe TRBD2 (5 bases). Germline CDR1 SEHNR, CDR2 FQNEAQ (reference sequence). Trimming shortened V by 0 bases and J by 4 bases, and 11 bases separated the two germline ends. The CDR3 is 15 residues long. Here the CDR3 DNA reads TGTGCCAGCAGCTTAGCGTCGGGGAGCGCAGATACGCAGTATTTT. Its translation is CASSLASGSADTQYF.

V is TRBV19 and J is TRBJ1-1; no clear D. V dropped 7 bases and J dropped 4 bases, with 16 bases sitting between them. CDR1 LNHDA and CDR2 SQIVND come from the germline V gene (reference sequence). This CDR3 contains 14 residues. The CDR3 spells CASTQRSRGTEAFF. In nucleotides, the CDR3 is TGTGCCAGTACTCAGAGGAGCCGAGGCACTGAAGCTTTCTTT.

The rearrangement uses TRBV24-1 and TRBJ1-5; TRBD1 is a possible D gene (5 bases). Germline CDR1 reads KGHDR; CDR2 reads SFDVKD. The CDR3 is 16 amino acids. Trimming pared 4 bases from V and 0 bases from J, leaving 12 bases between. The CDR3 reads CATSDLGLYSNQPQHF. The CDR3 region has the DNA TGTGCCACCAGTGACCTGGGACTTTATAGCAATCAGCCCCAGCATTTT.

The rearrangement links TRBV7-9 to TRBJ2-3; unclear D gene. Trimming cost V 0 bases and J 3 bases, with 7 bases left between them. CDR3 length equals 14 residues. In germline, CDR1 is SEHNR, CDR2 FQNEAQ (reference sequence). CDR3 sequence reads: CASSLAASTDTQYF. CDR3 DNA sequence: TGTGCCAGCAGCTTAGCGGCGAGTACAGATACGCAGTATTTT.

In its sample, this clone was seen once. The genes are TRBV12-3 or TRBV12-4 and TRBJ1-2; D unresolved. This CDR3 contains 12 residues. Trimming shortened V by 3 bases and J by 8 bases, and 10 bases separated the two germline ends. Written as DNA, the CDR3 is TGTGCCAGCAGTTTGACGAAGTTCGGCTACACCTTC. As protein: CASSLTKFGYTF.

The rearrangement joins TRBV6-5 to TRBJ1-5; D remains ambiguous. Germline V lookup: CDR1 MNHEY, CDR2 SVGAGI. CDR3 length equals 15 residues. The V gene lost 5 bases and the J gene lost 4 bases, with 15 bases spanning the gap. The CDR3 DNA is TGTGCCAGCAGTAACGTCGGCCAGCCTAATCAGCCCCAGCATTTT. Protein sequence: CASSNVGQPNQPQHF.

The chain couples TRBV19 to TRBJ2-7; D unclear. V was pared by 1 base and J by 3 bases, with 10 bases between. The length of the CDR3 is 14 residues. The V gene's germline CDR1 is LNHDA and CDR2 SQIVND (reference sequence). CDR3 sequence reads: CASSIGGSDYEQYF. In DNA form, the CDR3 reads TGTGCCAGTAGTATAGGCGGCAGCGACTACGAGCAGTACTTC.

This clone was counted only a few times. The V gene is TRBV7-8, the J gene TRBJ1-2, with a weak D call TRBD1 (6 bases). Germline CDR1 is SGHVS and CDR2 is FQNEAQ. The CDR3 is made up of 16 amino acids. V lost 4 bases to trimming and J lost 2 bases, with 17 bases between them. CDR3 DNA: TGTGCCAGCAGCTCCAGATTGACAGGAGACAACTATGGCTACACCTTC. Its translation is CASSSRLTGDNYGYTF.

The chain employs TRBV5-1 and TRBJ1-1; D might be TRBD1 (5 bases). Germline V gene data show CDR1 as SGHRS and CDR2 as YFSETQ. V lost 2 bases and J lost 1, with 12 bases in between. The CDR3 spans 15 residues. CDR3 amino acids: CASSFSGTPNTEAFF. The DNA for the CDR3 is TGCGCCAGCAGCTTCTCAGGGACTCCGAACACTGAAGCTTTCTTT.

The chain employs TRBV5-1 and TRBJ2-1; either TRBD1 or TRBD2 may supply D (5 bases each). This CDR3 contains 14 residues. Trimming took off 9 bases at V and 7 bases at J, with 20 bases between the two ends. The germline CDR1 and CDR2 sequences are SGHRS and YFSETQ. CDR3 sequence: CATTDPGLVNEQFF. CDR3 nucleotide sequence: TGCGCCACCACGGACCCGGGGCTAGTAAATGAGCAGTTCTTC.

V gene TRBV6-5 combines with J gene TRBJ2-1; D is unclear. CDR1 and CDR2 from the germline V gene are MNHEY and SVGAGI. Trimming shortened V by 2 bases and J by 5 bases, and 4 bases separated the two germline ends. This CDR3 comprises 12 residues. The CDR3 protein is CASSYRDNEQFF. The DNA of the CDR3 is TGTGCCAGCAGTTACCGAGACAATGAGCAGTTCTTC.

The chain carries TRBV4-1 and TRBJ2-3; 7 bases align to TRBD2. The CDR3 is 15 amino acids. The J segment lost 0 bases and the V segment lost 4 bases, leaving 4 bases of the junction unmatched. CDR1 MGHRA and CDR2 YSYEKL come from the germline V gene. DNA for the CDR3: TGCGCCAGCAGCCGAAGCGGGGTTAGCACAGATACGCAGTATTTT. It yields the protein CASSRSGVSTDTQYF.

V and J are TRBV12-5 and TRBJ2-3; the D is unclear. The V gene's germline CDR1 is LGHNT and CDR2 FRNRAP. V was trimmed by 4 bases and J by 5 bases, leaving 13 bases between them. The CDR3 extends over 14 amino acids. CDR3 coding DNA: TGTGCTAGTGGTTCCACCCCCAGGATAGATACGCAGTATTTT. Its protein is CASGSTPRIDTQYF.

The CDR3 loop is CASSFSGVGELFF. DNA of the CDR3: TGTGCCAGCAGTTTTTCCGGGGTCGGGGAGCTGTTTTTT. The rearrangement links TRBV25-1 to TRBJ2-2, with D maybe TRBD2 (5 bases). CDR1 and CDR2 (germline): MGHDK, SYGVNS. The CDR3 totals 13 residues. V was trimmed by 5 bases and J by 7 bases, leaving 11 bases between them.

The V gene is TRBV7-9, the J gene TRBJ2-1, with unresolved D. In germline, CDR1 is SEHNR, CDR2 FQNEAQ (reference sequence). V lost 7 bases and J lost 5, with 12 bases in between. The CDR3 totals 13 residues. The CDR3 region is CASTSSDHNEQFF. In DNA, the CDR3 is TGTGCCAGCACGTCGTCGGACCACAATGAGCAGTTCTTC. Looking up the rest from reference TRBV7-9 and TRBJ2-1 gives the full variable domain: DTGVSQNPRHKITKRGQNVTFRCDPISEHNRLYWYRQTLGQGPEFLTYFQNEAQLEKSRLLSDRFSAERPKGSFSTLEIQRTEQGDSAMYLCASTSSDHNEQFFGPGTRLTVL.